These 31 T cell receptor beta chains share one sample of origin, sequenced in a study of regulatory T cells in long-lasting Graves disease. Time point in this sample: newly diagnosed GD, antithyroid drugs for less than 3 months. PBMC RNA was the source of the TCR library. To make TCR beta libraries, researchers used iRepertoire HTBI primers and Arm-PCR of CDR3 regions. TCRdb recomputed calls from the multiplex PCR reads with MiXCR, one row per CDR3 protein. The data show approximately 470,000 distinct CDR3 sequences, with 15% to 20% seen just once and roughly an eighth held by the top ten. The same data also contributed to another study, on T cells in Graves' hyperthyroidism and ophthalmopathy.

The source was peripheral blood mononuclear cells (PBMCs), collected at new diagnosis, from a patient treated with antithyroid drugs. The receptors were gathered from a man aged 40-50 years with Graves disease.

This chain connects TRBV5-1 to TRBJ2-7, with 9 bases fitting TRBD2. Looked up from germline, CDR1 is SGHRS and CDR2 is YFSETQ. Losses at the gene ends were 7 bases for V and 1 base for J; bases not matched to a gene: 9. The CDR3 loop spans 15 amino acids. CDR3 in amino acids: CASGQSSGESYEQYF. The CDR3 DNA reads TGCGCCAGCGGACAATCTAGCGGGGAGTCCTACGAGCAGTACTTC. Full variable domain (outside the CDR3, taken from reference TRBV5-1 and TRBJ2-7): KAGVTQTPRYLIKTRGQQVTLSCSPISGHRSVSWYQQTPGQGLQFLFEYFSETQRNKGNFPGRFSGRQFSNSRSEMNVSTLELGDSALYLCASGQSSGESYEQYFGPGTRLTVT.

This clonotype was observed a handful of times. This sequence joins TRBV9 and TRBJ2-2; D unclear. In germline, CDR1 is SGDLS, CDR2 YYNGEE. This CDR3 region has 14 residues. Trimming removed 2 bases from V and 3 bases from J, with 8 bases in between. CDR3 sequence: CASSVSSYTGELFF. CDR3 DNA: TGTGCCAGCAGCGTCTCCAGCTACACCGGGGAGCTGTTTTTT.

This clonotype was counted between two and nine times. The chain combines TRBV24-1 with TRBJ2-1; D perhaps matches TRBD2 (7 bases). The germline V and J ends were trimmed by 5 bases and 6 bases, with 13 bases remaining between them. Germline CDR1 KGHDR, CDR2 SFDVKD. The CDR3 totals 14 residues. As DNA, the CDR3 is TGTGCCACCAGTGGGGGGGGCCACGGCAATGAGCAGTTCTTC. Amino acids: CATSGGGHGNEQFF.

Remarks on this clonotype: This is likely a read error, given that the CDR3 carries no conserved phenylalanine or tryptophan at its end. CDR3 in amino acids: CASSLGVGNQPQHL. The CDR3 nucleotides read TGCGCCAGCAGCTTGGGGGTAGGGAATCAGCCCCAGCATCTT. The rearrangement joins TRBV5-1 to TRBJ1-5; D call uncertain. Germline V gene sequence: CDR1 SGHRS, CDR2 YFSETQ. V was cut by 0 bases and J by 4 bases, with 8 bases left in between. The CDR3 has 14 residues.

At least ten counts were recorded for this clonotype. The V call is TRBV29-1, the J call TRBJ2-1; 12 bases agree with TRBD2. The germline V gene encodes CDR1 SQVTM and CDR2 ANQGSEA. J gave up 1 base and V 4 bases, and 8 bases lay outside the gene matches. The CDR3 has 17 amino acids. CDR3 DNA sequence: TGCAGCGTTGGTGCTAGCGGGAGGGTTAGGTCCTACAATGAGCAGTTCTTC. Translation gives CSVGASGRVRSYNEQFF.

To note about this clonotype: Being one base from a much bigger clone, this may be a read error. In nucleotides, the CDR3 is TGTGCCAGCAGCTTATCCGAGGGTTTCGAGCAGCACTTC. Residues: CASSLSEGFEQHF. This chain joins TRBV11-3 and TRBJ2-7; a possible D gene is TRBD2 (5 bases). Per germline, CDR1 SGHNT and CDR2 YENEEA. This CDR3 region has 13 residues.

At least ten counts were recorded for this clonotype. DNA for the CDR3: TGTGCCACCAGTGACGCAGCGAGCCCTAGCACAGATACGCAGTATTTT. Encoded protein: CATSDAASPSTDTQYF. The chain couples TRBV24-1 to TRBJ2-3; D unresolved. Trimming took off 4 bases at V and 0 bases at J, with 13 bases between the two ends. The CDR3 spans 16 residues. Germline CDR1 KGHDR, CDR2 SFDVKD.

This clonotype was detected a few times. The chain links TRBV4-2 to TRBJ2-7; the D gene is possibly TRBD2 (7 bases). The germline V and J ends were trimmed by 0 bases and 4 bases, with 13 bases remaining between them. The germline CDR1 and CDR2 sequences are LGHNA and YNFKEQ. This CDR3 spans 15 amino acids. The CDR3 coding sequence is TGTGCCAGCAGCCAAGATACGGGGGGCGTTTACGAGCAGTACTTC. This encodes CASSQDTGGVYEQYF.

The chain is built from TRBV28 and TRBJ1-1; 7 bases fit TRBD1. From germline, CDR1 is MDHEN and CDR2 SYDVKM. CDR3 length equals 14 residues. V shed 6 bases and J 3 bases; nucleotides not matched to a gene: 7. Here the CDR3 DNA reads TGTGCCAGCAGGGAGGGGGCACGATACACTGAAGCTTTCTTT. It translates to CASREGARYTEAFF.

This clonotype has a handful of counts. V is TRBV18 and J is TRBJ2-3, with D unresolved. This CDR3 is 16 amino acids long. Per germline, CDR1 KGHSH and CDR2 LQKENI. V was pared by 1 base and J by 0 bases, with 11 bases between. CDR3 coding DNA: TGTGCCAGCTCACCACTCAGCGAAGCTAGCACAGATACGCAGTATTTT. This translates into CASSPLSEASTDTQYF.

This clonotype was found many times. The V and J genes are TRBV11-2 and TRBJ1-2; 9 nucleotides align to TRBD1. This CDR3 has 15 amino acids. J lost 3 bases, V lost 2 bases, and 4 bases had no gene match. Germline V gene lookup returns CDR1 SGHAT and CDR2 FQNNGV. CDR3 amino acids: CASSLLGQGYYGYTF. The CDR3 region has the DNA TGTGCCAGCAGCTTACTGGGACAGGGTTACTATGGCTACACCTTC.

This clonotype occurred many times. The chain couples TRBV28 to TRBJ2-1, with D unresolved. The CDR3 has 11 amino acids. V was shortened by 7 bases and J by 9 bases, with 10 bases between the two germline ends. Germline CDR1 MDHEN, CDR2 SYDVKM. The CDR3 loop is CASTVGAEQFF. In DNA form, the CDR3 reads TGTGCCAGCACCGTAGGTGCTGAGCAGTTCTTC.

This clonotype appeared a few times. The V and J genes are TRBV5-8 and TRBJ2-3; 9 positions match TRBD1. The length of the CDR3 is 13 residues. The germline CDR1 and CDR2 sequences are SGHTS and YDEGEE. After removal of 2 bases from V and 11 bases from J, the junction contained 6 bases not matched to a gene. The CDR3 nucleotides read TGTGCCAGCAGCTTCAACAGGGGGCTGTGGCAGTATTTT. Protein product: CASSFNRGLWQYF.

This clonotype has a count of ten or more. The CDR3 region is CASGPDGRMAFF. CDR3 in DNA: TGTGCCAGCGGACCGGACGGAAGAATGGCTTTCTTT. The J gene is TRBJ1-1, the V gene TRBV27; no firm D call. V was clipped by 8 bases and J by 11 bases, with 18 bases between them. The CDR3 is made up of 12 amino acids. Germline V gives CDR1 MNHEY, CDR2 SMNVEV (reference sequence).

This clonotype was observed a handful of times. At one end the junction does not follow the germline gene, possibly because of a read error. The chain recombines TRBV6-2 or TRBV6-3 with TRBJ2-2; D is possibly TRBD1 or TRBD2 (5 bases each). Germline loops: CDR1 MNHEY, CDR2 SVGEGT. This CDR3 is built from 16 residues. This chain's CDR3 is CASSYSGTLITGELFF. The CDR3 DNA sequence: TGTGCCAGCAGCTACTCCGGGACCCTCATCACCGGGGAGCTGTTTTTT.

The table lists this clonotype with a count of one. The CDR3 bases are TGTGCCAGCAGCTTGAGCCGGCGCACCGGGGAGCTGTTTTTT. It encodes CASSLSRRTGELFF. The chain recombines TRBV7-9 with TRBJ2-2; D is uncertain. Germline V CDR1 and CDR2: SEHNR, FQNEAQ (reference sequence). V was shortened by 3 bases and J by 4 bases, with 9 bases between the two germline ends. This CDR3 region has 14 residues.

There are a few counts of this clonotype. CDR3 loop: CASSHPGDSGSGETQYF. CDR3 in DNA: TGTGCCAGTAGCCACCCGGGGGATAGCGGGAGTGGCGAGACCCAGTACTTC. This rearrangement joins TRBV19 to TRBJ2-5; 9 bases line up with TRBD2. Germline V gives CDR1 LNHDA, CDR2 SQIVND (reference sequence). There are 17 residues in the CDR3. The J segment lost 5 bases and the V segment lost 6 bases, leaving 16 bases of the junction unmatched.

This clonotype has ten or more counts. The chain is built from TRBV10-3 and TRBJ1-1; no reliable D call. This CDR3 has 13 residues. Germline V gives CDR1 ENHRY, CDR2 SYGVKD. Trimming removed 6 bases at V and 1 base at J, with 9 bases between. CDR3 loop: CAIRRTANTEAFF. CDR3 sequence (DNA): TGTGCCATCAGACGGACGGCGAACACTGAAGCTTTCTTT.

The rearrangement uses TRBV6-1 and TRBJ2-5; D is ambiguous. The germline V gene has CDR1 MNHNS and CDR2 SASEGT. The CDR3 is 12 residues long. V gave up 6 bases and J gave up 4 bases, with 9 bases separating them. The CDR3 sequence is CASRRPSETQYF. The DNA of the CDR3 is TGTGCCAGCAGGCGGCCTTCAGAGACCCAGTACTTC.

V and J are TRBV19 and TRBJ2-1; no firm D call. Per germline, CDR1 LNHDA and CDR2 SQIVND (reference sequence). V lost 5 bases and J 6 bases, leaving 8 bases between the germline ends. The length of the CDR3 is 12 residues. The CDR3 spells CASSPVPNEQFF. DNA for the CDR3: TGTGCCAGTAGTCCCGTACCCAATGAGCAGTTCTTC. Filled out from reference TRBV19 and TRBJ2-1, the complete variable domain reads DGGITQSPKYLFRKEGQNVTLSCEQNLNHDAMYWYRQDPGQGLRLIYYSQIVNDFQKGDIAEGYSVSREKKESFPLTVTSAQKNPTAFYLCASSPVPNEQFFGPGTRLTVL.

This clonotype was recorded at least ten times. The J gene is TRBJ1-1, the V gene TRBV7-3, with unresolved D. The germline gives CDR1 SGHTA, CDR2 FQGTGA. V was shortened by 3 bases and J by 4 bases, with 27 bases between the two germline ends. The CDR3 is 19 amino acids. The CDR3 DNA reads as TGTGCCAGCAGCTTTACAAGGCTGGACCCCGGGAAGCGGGGCACTGAAGCTTTCTTT. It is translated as CASSFTRLDPGKRGTEAFF. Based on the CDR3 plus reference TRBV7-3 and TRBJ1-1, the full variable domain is GAGVSQTPSNKVTEKGKYVELRCDPISGHTALYWYRQSLGQGPEFLIYFQGTGAADDSGLPNDRFFAVRPEGSVSTLKIQRTERGDSAVYLCASSFTRLDPGKRGTEAFFGQGTRLTVV.

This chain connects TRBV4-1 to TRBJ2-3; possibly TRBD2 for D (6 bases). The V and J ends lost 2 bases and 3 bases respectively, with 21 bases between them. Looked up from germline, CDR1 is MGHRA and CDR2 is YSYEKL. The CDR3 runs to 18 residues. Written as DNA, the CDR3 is TGCGCCAGCAGCCAAAACCGATGGGCGGTGGAGGGGACAGATACGCAGTATTTT. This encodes CASSQNRWAVEGTDTQYF.

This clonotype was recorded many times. CDR3 DNA: TGTGCCAGCAGCCAAGACAGGGTGTATGGCTACACCTTC. It codes for CASSQDRVYGYTF. The chain links TRBV3-1 to TRBJ1-2, with D maybe TRBD1 (5 bases). Germline V gene sequence: CDR1 LGHDT, CDR2 YNNKEL (reference sequence). Trimming removed 0 bases at V and 5 bases at J, with 7 bases between. The CDR3 contains 13 residues.

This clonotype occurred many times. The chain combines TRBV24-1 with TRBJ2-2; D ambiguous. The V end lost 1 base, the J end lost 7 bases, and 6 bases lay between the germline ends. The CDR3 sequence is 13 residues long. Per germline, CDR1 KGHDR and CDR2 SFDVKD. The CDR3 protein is CATSDFDRGELFF. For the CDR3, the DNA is TGTGCCACCAGTGATTTCGACCGCGGGGAGCTGTTTTTT.

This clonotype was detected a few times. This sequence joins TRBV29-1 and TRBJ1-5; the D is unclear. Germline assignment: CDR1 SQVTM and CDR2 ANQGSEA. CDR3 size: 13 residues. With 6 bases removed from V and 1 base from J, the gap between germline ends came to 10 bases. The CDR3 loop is CSVGDGSNQPQHF. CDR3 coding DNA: TGCAGCGTAGGAGACGGGAGCAATCAGCCCCAGCATTTT.

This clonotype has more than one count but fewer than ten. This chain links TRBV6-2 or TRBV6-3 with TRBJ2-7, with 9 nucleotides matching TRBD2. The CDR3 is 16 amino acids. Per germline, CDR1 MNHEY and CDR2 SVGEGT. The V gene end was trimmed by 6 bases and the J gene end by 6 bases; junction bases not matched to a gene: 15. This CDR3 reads CASSPTFSGRGGEQYF. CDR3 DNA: TGTGCCAGCAGCCCCACGTTTAGCGGGAGAGGCGGCGAGCAGTACTTC.

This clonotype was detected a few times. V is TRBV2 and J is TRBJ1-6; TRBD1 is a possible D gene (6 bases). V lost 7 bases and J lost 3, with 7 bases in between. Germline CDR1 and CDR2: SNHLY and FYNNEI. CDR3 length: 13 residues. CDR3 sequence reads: CASTGVYNSPLHF. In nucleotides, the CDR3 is TGTGCCAGCACAGGGGTCTATAATTCACCCCTCCACTTT.

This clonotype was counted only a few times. In nucleotides, the CDR3 is TGTGCCAGCAGCCAAGGACCCCATGAGGGAAACATTCAGTACTTC. Its translation is CASSQGPHEGNIQYF. The chain uses TRBV3-1 and TRBJ2-4; D possibly corresponds to TRBD2 (5 bases). Trimming shortened V by 1 base and J by 6 bases, and 13 bases separated the two germline ends. Germline V lookup: CDR1 LGHDT, CDR2 YNNKEL (reference sequence). The CDR3 is 15 amino acids.

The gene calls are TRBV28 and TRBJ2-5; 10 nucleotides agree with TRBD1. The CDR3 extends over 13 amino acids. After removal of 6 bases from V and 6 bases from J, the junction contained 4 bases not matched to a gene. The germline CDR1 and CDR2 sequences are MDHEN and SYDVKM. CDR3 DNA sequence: TGTGCCAGCAGCGACAGGGGGCTACAGACCCAGTACTTC. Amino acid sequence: CASSDRGLQTQYF.

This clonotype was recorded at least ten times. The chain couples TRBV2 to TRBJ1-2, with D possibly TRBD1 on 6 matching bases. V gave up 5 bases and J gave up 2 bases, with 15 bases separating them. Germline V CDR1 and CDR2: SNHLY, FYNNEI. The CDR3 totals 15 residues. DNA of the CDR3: TGTGCCAGCAGTAGGTGGACAGCAGGAAACTATGGCTACACCTTC. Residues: CASSRWTAGNYGYTF.

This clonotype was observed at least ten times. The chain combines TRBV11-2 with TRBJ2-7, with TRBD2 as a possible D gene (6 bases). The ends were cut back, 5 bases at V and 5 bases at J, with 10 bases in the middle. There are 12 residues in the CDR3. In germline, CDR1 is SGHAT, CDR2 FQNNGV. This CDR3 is CASSRLVDEQYF. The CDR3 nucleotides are TGTGCCAGCAGCAGACTAGTAGACGAGCAGTACTTC.